The clone carrying this T cell receptor (beta chain) was seen ten or more times. Trimming pared 7 bases from V and 2 bases from J, leaving 15 bases between. The length of the CDR3 is 14 residues. Germline V lookup: CDR1 MNHEY, CDR2 SVGEGT. As the template, RNA transcripts were used to amplify TCR beta CDR3 regions. First-round RT-PCR employed HTBI primers, with a second-round multiplex PCR after it. TCRdb re-analysed the multiplex PCR reads in MiXCR, keeping a single row per CDR3 protein. The sample lists approximately 460,000 distinct CDR3 sequences, 13% to 15% occurring once. This specimen comes from a study of Graves' ophthalmopathy and Graves' hyperthyroidism. Moderate-to-severe activity, with CAS ≥3, NOSPECS ≥4 and duration under 3 months, characterized the donors with ophthalmopathy. Diagnoses were established from clinical symptoms, serum thyroxine, TRAb, thyroid ultrasound and orbital computed tomography.

The rearrangement uses TRBV6-2 or TRBV6-3 and TRBJ2-7, with D perhaps TRBD1 (5 bases). The sequence came from a woman in her twenties or thirties with Graves' ophthalmopathy. Input material: blood. The CDR3 here is CASTPRAATYEQYF. As DNA, the CDR3 is TGTGCCAGCACTCCCAGGGCTGCGACCTACGAGCAGTACTTC.